Detailed here is one T cell receptor beta chain. Its target is unknown. Both peripheral blood and punch biopsies of lesional scalp skin were obtained from patients who had alopecia areata. PBMCs provided sorted CD4+ and CD8+ T cells. These data are taken from a study of CD8+ T cells in alopecia areata. Findings and caveats of the study: In lesional scalp, particularly from alopecia totalis/universalis, clonality was higher than in normal scalp. Sequencing of scalp tissue also captures the resident alphabeta T cells of normal skin.

Trimming left V 5 bases short and J 6 bases short, with 13 bases between. Looked up from germline, CDR1 is MNHEY and CDR2 is SMNVEV (reference sequence). The CDR3 length is 13 residues. Extraction of RNA preceded its reverse transcription into cDNA, which served as the sequencing template. The protocol was immunoSEQ multiplex PCR, while the TCRdb copy is restricted to in-frame clones and leaves out a portion. The sample contains 130,000 to 150,000 clones, about 89% of which appear only once. This TCR came from a human donor with alopecia areata. V gene TRBV27 combines with J gene TRBJ1-1; D unclear. Here the sequenced sample was CD8+ T cells sorted from blood, taken at week 0. Written as DNA, the CDR3 is TGTGCCAGCAGTCCAGGCATTGGGGCTGAAGCTTTCTTT. It codes for CASSPGIGAEAFF.